Below, 23 T cell receptor beta chains from the same sample are listed, as sequenced in a study of control samples from healthy donors and cancer patients. Data came from immunoSEQ multiplex PCR; TCRdb stores just in-frame clones and leaves some out. The sample comprises some 120,000 clones, approximately 90% of which are singletons, and 2% to 2.5% rests with the top ten. The sequencing sample was made of blood. The receptors here all came from a man between 18 and 29 years old in good health.

The chain has TRBV6-4 and TRBJ2-3; perhaps TRBD2 as D (6 bases). CDR3 length equals 14 residues. V was pared by 8 bases and J by 1 base, with 13 bases between. Germline CDR1 and CDR2: MRHNA and SNTAGT. CDR3 amino acids: CASSKGGGTDTQYF. The CDR3 DNA reads as TGTGCCAGCTCGAAGGGAGGTGGCACAGATACGCAGTATTTT.

The DNA of the CDR3 is TGTGCCAGCAGTTTATCGCGTTCTGGGGCCAACGTCCTGACTTTC. Amino acids: CASSLSRSGANVLTF. The chain joins TRBV27 to TRBJ2-6; unclear D gene. The germline V gene has CDR1 MNHEY and CDR2 SMNVEV (reference sequence). CDR3 length: 15 amino acids. V gave up 0 bases and J gave up 1 base, with 4 bases separating them.

The rearrangement joins TRBV24-1 to TRBJ2-5; D not resolved. The CDR3 sequence is 13 residues long. Germline CDR1 and CDR2: KGHDR and SFDVKD. Trimming removed 9 bases at V and 1 base at J, with 11 bases between. The CDR3 DNA reads as TGTGCCACCGCTTCCCCCCCCCAAGAGACCCAGTACTTC. This gives the protein CATASPPQETQYF.

The chain couples TRBV7-9 to TRBJ2-1; the match to TRBD1 covers 8 bases. Germline V lookup: CDR1 SEHNR, CDR2 FQNEAQ (reference sequence). CDR3 length: 13 residues. V shed 1 base and J 15 bases; nucleotides not matched to a gene: 8. CDR3 in amino acids: CASSLDLDRVVFF. The CDR3 DNA follows: TGTGCCAGCAGCTTAGATCTGGACAGGGTGGTGTTCTTC.

CDR3 loop: CAISSGGVAGELFF. Here the CDR3 DNA reads TGTGCCATCTCTAGCGGGGGTGTCGCCGGGGAGCTGTTTTTT. V gene TRBV24-1 combines with J gene TRBJ2-2; TRBD2 matches at 10 bases. Germline V CDR1 and CDR2: KGHDR, SFDVKD. V shed 11 bases and J 6 bases; nucleotides not matched to a gene: 8. There are 14 residues in the CDR3.

This chain uses TRBV19 with TRBJ1-4; perhaps TRBD1 as D (5 bases). The germline V and J ends were trimmed by 0 bases and 8 bases, with 16 bases remaining between them. The CDR3 runs 16 residues. CDR1 LNHDA and CDR2 SQIVND come from the germline V gene (reference sequence). The CDR3 sequence is CASSIDRWGVREKLFF. CDR3 bases: TGTGCCAGTAGTATAGATCGCTGGGGGGTTCGAGAAAAACTGTTTTTT. The full variable domain, its missing parts supplied by reference TRBV19 and TRBJ1-4, is DGGITQSPKYLFRKEGQNVTLSCEQNLNHDAMYWYRQDPGQGLRLIYYSQIVNDFQKGDIAEGYSVSREKKESFPLTVTSAQKNPTAFYLCASSIDRWGVREKLFFGSGTQLSVL.

The rearrangement uses TRBV5-6 and TRBJ1-2, with D tentatively TRBD1 (6 bases). Trimming removed 4 bases at V and 8 bases at J, with 18 bases between. The CDR3 sequence is 14 residues long. Germline CDR1 reads SGHDT; CDR2 reads YYEEEE. The CDR3 is CASSQGIPRFGYTF. DNA for the CDR3: TGTGCCAGCAGCCAGGGGATCCCCCGCTTCGGCTACACCTTC.

V usage is TRBV2 and J usage is TRBJ2-7, with D possibly TRBD2 on 7 matching bases. The germline V gene encodes CDR1 SNHLY and CDR2 FYNNEI. The CDR3 extends over 13 amino acids. V was cut by 6 bases and J by 4 bases, with 13 bases left in between. The CDR3 DNA follows: TGTGCCAGCAGGATGGGGGGGCTGTACGAGCAGTACTTC. The encoded protein is CASRMGGLYEQYF.

The gene calls are TRBV9 and TRBJ1-4; D unresolved. V lost 3 bases, J lost 7 bases, and 13 bases lay in between. Germline CDR1 reads SGDLS; CDR2 reads YYNGEE. The CDR3 length is 14 residues. The DNA of the CDR3 is TGTGCCAGCAGCGCTCTCCCCTTTACTGAAAAACTGTTTTTT. As protein: CASSALPFTEKLFF.

The table lists this clone with a count of one. The chain has TRBV30 and TRBJ1-4, with D uncertain. CDR3 length: 13 amino acids. Germline V gives CDR1 GTSNPN, CDR2 SVGIG (reference sequence). V was clipped by 6 bases and J by 0 bases, with 8 bases between them. The CDR3 DNA reads TGTGCCTGTTTTCGGGCAACTAATGAAAAACTGTTTTTT. The encoded protein is CACFRATNEKLFF.

This clone was detected only once. The chain links TRBV5-4 to TRBJ1-2, with unresolved D. The germline V gene encodes CDR1 SGHNT and CDR2 YYREEE (reference sequence). Trimming shortened V by 3 bases and J by 4 bases, and 16 bases separated the two germline ends. The CDR3 runs to 15 residues. CDR3 sequence (DNA): TGTGCCAGCAGCTCGTCCCAAACCACTTTCTATGGCTACACCTTC. This encodes CASSSSQTTFYGYTF.

In DNA, the CDR3 is TGTGCCAGTACAGAGGGTGGTGAGCAGTTCTTC. Translating gives CASTEGGEQFF. V gene TRBV6-5 combines with J gene TRBJ2-1, with D possibly matching TRBD2 (5 bases). CDR1 is MNHEY and CDR2 is SVGAGI in the germline V gene. V lost 9 bases and J 9 bases, leaving 12 bases between the germline ends. This CDR3 contains 11 residues.

The genes are TRBV6-1 and TRBJ2-3, with no clear D. The V gene lost 1 base and the J gene lost 9 bases, with 23 bases spanning the gap. Germline values: CDR1 MNHNS, CDR2 SASEGT. This CDR3 comprises 17 residues. The CDR3 nucleotides read TGTGCCAGCAGTGAAGTTGGACCGATTGCTCTAACCGGGACGCAGTATTTT. Encoded protein: CASSEVGPIALTGTQYF.

J is TRBJ1-1 and V is TRBV5-1; D unclear. The CDR3 is made up of 16 amino acids. Germline CDR1 reads SGHRS; CDR2 reads YFSETQ. Trimming pared 3 bases from V and 4 bases from J, leaving 19 bases between. CDR3 sequence (DNA): TGCGCCAGCAGCTCGAGTGTGGGTACGAGTGGCACTGAAGCTTTCTTT. It translates to CASSSSVGTSGTEAFF.

The chain employs TRBV3-1 (or the pseudogene TRBV3-2) and TRBJ2-5, with 8 bases identical to TRBD1. Looked up from germline, CDR1 is LGHDT and CDR2 is YNNKEL (reference sequence). The CDR3 loop spans 14 amino acids. Trimming removed 5 bases from V and 5 bases from J; junction bases left unmatched: 7. The CDR3 coding sequence is TGTGCCAGCAGCGGACAGGGATCGGAGGAGACCCAGTACTTC. Translated: CASSGQGSEETQYF.

This chain uses TRBV7-3 with TRBJ1-4, with D unresolved. This CDR3 is built from 13 residues. Trimming pared 2 bases from V and 8 bases from J, leaving 9 bases between. CDR1 is SGHTA and CDR2 is FQGTGA in the germline V gene. The CDR3 spells CASSLELGEKLFF. In nucleotides, the CDR3 is TGTGCCAGCAGCTTAGAGCTCGGCGAAAAACTGTTTTTT.

This clone appeared once. The chain couples TRBV9 to TRBJ1-1; TRBD1 might be the D (5 bases). V was trimmed by 0 bases and J by 4 bases, leaving 13 bases between them. Germline V gives CDR1 SGDLS, CDR2 YYNGEE. The CDR3 is 15 residues long. The CDR3 protein is CASSVEGVRVTEAFF. Here the CDR3 DNA reads TGTGCCAGCAGCGTAGAAGGGGTCAGGGTCACTGAAGCTTTCTTT.

The rearrangement uses TRBV29-1 and TRBJ2-1; D may be TRBD2 (7 bases). The ends were cut back, 4 bases at V and 0 bases at J, with 28 bases in the middle. Germline V lookup: CDR1 SQVTM, CDR2 ANQGSEA. The CDR3 is 20 amino acids. The CDR3 DNA sequence: TGCAGCGTTGTACCACGGGGGGCTAGCGGAACTAAAAGCTCCTACAATGAGCAGTTCTTC. Residues: CSVVPRGASGTKSSYNEQFF.

This chain joins TRBV7-6 and TRBJ2-3; 10 bases align to TRBD2. Germline-derived CDR1 and CDR2 are SGHVS and FNYEAQ. V shed 4 bases and J 1 base; nucleotides not matched to a gene: 2. The CDR3 contains 15 residues. CDR3 loop: CASSSSGSGTDTQYF. CDR3 coding DNA: TGTGCCAGCAGCTCTAGCGGGAGCGGCACAGATACGCAGTATTTT.

As DNA, the CDR3 is TGTGCCAGCGCCGGGACTACAGACACAAAAAGGAGGGGCAGAGACCAGTACTTC. Protein sequence: CASAGTTDTKRRGRDQYF. This chain connects TRBV14 to TRBJ2-5, with 7 positions matching TRBD2. The CDR3 covers 18 residues. V shed 8 bases and J 10 bases; nucleotides not matched to a gene: 28. Per germline, CDR1 SGHDN and CDR2 FVKESK.

This chain links TRBV25-1 with TRBJ1-1; D is uncertain. CDR1 is MGHDK, CDR2 SYGVNS, per germline. The CDR3 runs 14 residues. V shed 4 bases and J shed 1 base, with 10 bases lying between them. CDR3 sequence (DNA): TGTGCCAGCAGTGTAGCGGAAGCGAACACTGAAGCTTTCTTT. It encodes CASSVAEANTEAFF.

The V and J genes are TRBV3-1 (or the pseudogene TRBV3-2) and TRBJ2-4; TRBD1 aligns across 8 bases. The CDR3 has 15 residues. Per germline, CDR1 LGHDT and CDR2 YNNKEL (reference sequence). Trimming removed 1 base from V and 8 bases from J; junction bases left unmatched: 7. CDR3 DNA: TGTGCCAGCAGCCAAGCCCGAGGACAGGGATACATTCAGTACTTC. Its protein product is CASSQARGQGYIQYF.

The chain uses TRBV7-8 and TRBJ1-2; the match to TRBD1 covers 10 bases. Germline lookup yields CDR1 SGHVS and CDR2 FQNEAQ. The CDR3 has 15 amino acids. Trimming at V came to 5 bases and at J to 5 bases, leaving 8 bases not matched to a gene. This chain's CDR3 is CASSPRGTGDYGYTF. CDR3 DNA sequence: TGTGCCAGCAGCCCTAGGGGGACAGGGGATTATGGCTACACCTTC.